One sample yielded the 26 T cell receptor beta chains listed below, sequenced in a study of blood T cell repertoires in COVID-19. Clones were sequenced by immunoSEQ multiplex PCR, and TCRdb holds only the in-frame ones, with some missing. The sample holds approximately 470,000 clones, about nine tenths seen once. Sequenced input: PBMCs or T cells enriched from blood (not recorded which). All receptors derive from a woman in her late teens or twenties who had recovered from COVID-19.

The chain employs TRBV5-1 and TRBJ1-2, with 12 bases matching TRBD1. Germline trimming cut 4 bases from V and 6 bases from J; bases unmatched to any gene: 7. The CDR3 is 15 residues long. Germline V lookup: CDR1 SGHRS, CDR2 YFSETQ. This CDR3 reads CASSPGGQGANGYTF. The CDR3 nucleotides are TGCGCCAGCAGCCCTGGGGGACAGGGGGCGAATGGCTACACCTTC. Combining the CDR3 with reference TRBV5-1 and TRBJ1-2 gives the whole variable domain KAGVTQTPRYLIKTRGQQVTLSCSPISGHRSVSWYQQTPGQGLQFLFEYFSETQRNKGNFPGRFSGRQFSNSRSEMNVSTLELGDSALYLCASSPGGQGANGYTFGSGTRLTVV.

The CDR3 DNA reads as TGTGCCAGCAGCCAAGAGGGGGGGGGAAACTCACCCCTCCACTTT. Translated: CASSQEGGGNSPLHF. This chain links TRBV3-1 (or the pseudogene TRBV3-2) with TRBJ1-6; D may be TRBD1 (5 bases). Trimming took off 0 bases at V and 10 bases at J, with 13 bases between the two ends. CDR1 and CDR2 (germline): LGHDT, YNNKEL (reference sequence). The CDR3 loop spans 15 amino acids.

V usage is TRBV28 and J usage is TRBJ2-1; 7 positions match TRBD2. V was pared by 6 bases and J by 2 bases, with 10 bases of the junction left unmatched. The CDR3 is made up of 16 amino acids. Germline CDR1 and CDR2: MDHEN and SYDVKM. The CDR3 is CASRAVGDYTYNEQFF. Written as DNA, the CDR3 is TGTGCCAGCAGGGCGGTCGGGGACTATACCTACAATGAGCAGTTCTTC.

The chain combines TRBV27 with TRBJ2-1; 10 nucleotides agree with TRBD1. J gave up 6 bases and V 4 bases, and 15 bases lay outside the gene matches. Germline lookup yields CDR1 MNHEY and CDR2 SMNVEV (reference sequence). The CDR3 sequence is 18 residues long. The CDR3 spells CASSSAYFGQGDLNEQFF. The CDR3 coding sequence is TGTGCCAGCAGTTCCGCCTACTTCGGACAGGGGGATCTCAATGAGCAGTTCTTC.

This clone occurred once. The chain uses TRBV7-8 and TRBJ1-1; no definite D call. Germline loops: CDR1 SGHVS, CDR2 FQNEAQ. The CDR3 totals 15 residues. Trimming took 5 bases from V and 5 from J, leaving 18 bases between them. In DNA, the CDR3 is TGTGCCAGCAGCCGAGATGGGGTCCCGGGAACTGAAGCTTTCTTT. Its protein product is CASSRDGVPGTEAFF.

The rearrangement joins TRBV5-4 to TRBJ2-3; the D gene is possibly TRBD2 (6 bases). There are 13 residues in the CDR3. Germline V lookup: CDR1 SGHNT, CDR2 YYREEE (reference sequence). V was trimmed by 2 bases and J by 5 bases, leaving 9 bases between them. This CDR3 is CASSLDSGDTQYF. CDR3 coding DNA: TGTGCCAGCAGCTTAGATAGCGGAGATACGCAGTATTTT.

CDR3 amino acids: CASSEGLLTDTQYF. CDR3 sequence (DNA): TGTGCCAGCAGCGAGGGACTTCTCACAGATACGCAGTATTTT. The genes are TRBV6-5 and TRBJ2-3; D perhaps matches TRBD2 (6 bases). This CDR3 region has 14 residues. V shed 6 bases and J shed 2 bases, with 12 bases lying between them. Germline assignment: CDR1 MNHEY and CDR2 SVGAGI.

The chain joins TRBV5-6 to TRBJ1-1, with D perhaps TRBD1 (5 bases). Germline V gives CDR1 SGHDT, CDR2 YYEEEE. The ends were cut back, 1 base at V and 7 bases at J, with 23 bases in the middle. This CDR3 has 17 residues. The CDR3 sequence is CASSLTGRFTERGEAFF. The DNA for the CDR3 is TGTGCCAGCAGCTTGACAGGCAGGTTCACCGAACGTGGTGAAGCTTTCTTT.

This rearrangement joins TRBV5-1 to TRBJ1-3, with D hard to call. The germline V gene encodes CDR1 SGHRS and CDR2 YFSETQ. Trimming shortened V by 4 bases and J by 4 bases, and 21 bases separated the two germline ends. CDR3 length: 17 residues. The CDR3 DNA follows: TGCGCCAGCAGCCAGGAGGGAATAGTAAGCGGGGGAAACACCATATATTTT. This gives the protein CASSQEGIVSGGNTIYF. Using reference TRBV5-1 and TRBJ1-3 for the parts outside the CDR3, the full variable domain is KAGVTQTPRYLIKTRGQQVTLSCSPISGHRSVSWYQQTPGQGLQFLFEYFSETQRNKGNFPGRFSGRQFSNSRSEMNVSTLELGDSALYLCASSQEGIVSGGNTIYFGEGSWLTVV.

V gene TRBV2 combines with J gene TRBJ2-7; 8 positions agree with TRBD1. The CDR3 loop spans 15 amino acids. J gave up 1 base and V 4 bases, and 6 bases lay outside the gene matches. Germline CDR1 and CDR2: SNHLY and FYNNEI. CDR3 in DNA: TGTGCCAGCAGTGGCGGACAGGGTCTATCCTACGAGCAGTACTTC. This sequence encodes CASSGGQGLSYEQYF.

This rearrangement joins TRBV5-6 to TRBJ2-7; 8 bases line up with TRBD2. The length of the CDR3 is 16 residues. Per the germline V gene, CDR1 is SGHDT and CDR2 is YYEEEE. Losses at the gene ends were 1 base for V and 1 base for J; bases not matched to a gene: 7. The CDR3 DNA reads TGTGCCAGCAGCTTGAGGGAGCGGGGGCTTTCCTACGAGCAGTACTTC. Protein: CASSLRERGLSYEQYF.

This clone was seen only once. The rearrangement uses TRBV1 and TRBJ2-2; the table's D call, TRBD2, has no DNA check behind it. TRBV1 is assigned pseudogene status. This CDR3 is 18 amino acids long. CDR3 DNA sequence: TGCACCAGCAGCCAAGATTGGCTAGCGGGGGGGTGCGGCGGGGAGCTGTTTTTT. Translation: CTSSQDWLAGGCGGELFF.

The rearrangement joins TRBV6-5 to TRBJ1-1; 7 bases map to TRBD1. The CDR3 has 15 amino acids. V lost 4 bases and J lost 0; bases outside the gene matches: 5. Germline V gene lookup returns CDR1 MNHEY and CDR2 SVGAGI. The CDR3 reads CASSWGQYMNTEAFF. CDR3 in DNA: TGTGCCAGCAGTTGGGGACAGTATATGAACACTGAAGCTTTCTTT.

CDR3 nucleotides: TGTGCCAGCAGCTCGGGACTAGCGGGATCCCAAGAGACCCAGTACTTC. Its translation is CASSSGLAGSQETQYF. The chain employs TRBV7-9 and TRBJ2-5; 13 positions agree with TRBD2. With 4 bases clipped from V and 1 base from J, the junction kept 3 bases outside the gene matches. Germline CDR1 and CDR2: SEHNR and FQNEAQ (reference sequence). This CDR3 is 16 amino acids long.

J is TRBJ2-5 and V is TRBV5-4, with no clear D. The V end lost 0 bases, the J end lost 0 bases, and 9 bases lay between the germline ends. CDR1 is SGHNT, CDR2 YYREEE, per germline (reference sequence). The CDR3 extends over 15 amino acids. As DNA, the CDR3 is TGTGCCAGCAGCTTGGAAATCGGGTACCAAGAGACCCAGTACTTC. This gives the protein CASSLEIGYQETQYF.

J is TRBJ1-1 and V is TRBV11-2; D unresolved. This CDR3 contains 14 residues. Trimming stripped 0 bases from V and 4 bases from J, with 9 bases between. Germline V CDR1 and CDR2: SGHAT, FQNNGV. The CDR3 bases are TGTGCCAGCAGCTTAGATCTCTGGAGCACTGAAGCTTTCTTT. Translation gives CASSLDLWSTEAFF.

The gene calls are TRBV6-5 and TRBJ2-3, with TRBD1 as a possible D gene (6 bases). Germline V gene sequence: CDR1 MNHEY, CDR2 SVGAGI. The CDR3 is 16 amino acids. V was pared by 4 bases and J by 0 bases, with 14 bases between. In DNA, the CDR3 is TGTGCCAGCAGTTGGGGAGCAGGGGTTAGCACAGATACGCAGTATTTT. Protein: CASSWGAGVSTDTQYF.

V gene TRBV4-2 combines with J gene TRBJ2-7, with 11 bases that match TRBD2. The CDR3 is made up of 17 amino acids. Germline trimming cut 3 bases from V and 7 bases from J; bases unmatched to any gene: 14. Germline V gene sequence: CDR1 LGHNA, CDR2 YNFKEQ. CDR3 loop: CASSHPRGSGGAVEQYF. CDR3 coding DNA: TGTGCCAGCAGCCACCCCAGGGGTAGCGGGGGGGCGGTGGAGCAGTACTTC.

The rearrangement joins TRBV7-3 to TRBJ2-5; unclear D gene. With 1 base removed from V and 1 base from J, the gap between germline ends came to 10 bases. Germline V lookup: CDR1 SGHTA, CDR2 FQGTGA. This CDR3 has 15 residues. The CDR3 nucleotides read TGTGCCAGCAGCTTAAGACACAGCTTCCAAGAGACCCAGTACTTC. Protein: CASSLRHSFQETQYF.

This clone appeared a single time. The V call is TRBV5-4, the J call TRBJ1-1; the D is unclear. Trimming pared 4 bases from V and 0 bases from J, leaving 13 bases between. The CDR3 sequence is 15 residues long. Looked up from germline, CDR1 is SGHNT and CDR2 is YYREEE (reference sequence). DNA of the CDR3: TGTGCCAGCAGCGAATCCGGGAGGATGAACACTGAAGCTTTCTTT. This translates into CASSESGRMNTEAFF.

The gene calls are TRBV5-1 and TRBJ1-2, with unresolved D. This CDR3 spans 15 amino acids. Germline V gene sequence: CDR1 SGHRS, CDR2 YFSETQ. V was cut by 0 bases and J by 4 bases, with 13 bases left in between. CDR3 loop: CASSLGGLRIYGYTF. In DNA, the CDR3 is TGCGCCAGCAGCTTGGGAGGGTTAAGGATCTATGGCTACACCTTC.

There are a few counts of this clone. The chain recombines TRBV9 with TRBJ2-3; TRBD2 matches 9 bases. CDR1 and CDR2 (germline): SGDLS, YYNGEE. The CDR3 has 16 amino acids. Losses at the gene ends were 3 bases for V and 3 bases for J; bases not matched to a gene: 8. The CDR3 spells CASSATGTSITDTQYF. In nucleotides, the CDR3 is TGTGCCAGCAGCGCAACCGGGACTAGCATTACAGATACGCAGTATTTT.

This chain connects TRBV30 to TRBJ1-2; 7 nucleotides agree with TRBD1. The length of the CDR3 is 12 residues. The J segment lost 8 bases and the V segment lost 1 base, leaving 4 bases of the junction unmatched. Germline-derived CDR1 and CDR2 are GTSNPN and SVGIG (reference sequence). The DNA for the CDR3 is TGTGCCTGGAGTGGACAGGGTTGGGGCTACACCTTC. Translating gives CAWSGQGWGYTF.

CDR3 sequence reads: CASSQGTSGGRYQETQYF. The CDR3 DNA is TGTGCCAGCAGCCAAGGGACTAGCGGGGGCCGGTACCAAGAGACCCAGTACTTC. J is TRBJ2-5 and V is TRBV3-1 (or the pseudogene TRBV3-2); TRBD2 matches at 13 bases. Germline V gives CDR1 LGHDT, CDR2 YNNKEL (reference sequence). Unmatched junction bases numbered 5, after V lost 1 base and J lost 0 bases. This CDR3 is 18 amino acids long.

This rearrangement joins TRBV2 to TRBJ1-2; D is unclear. Germline CDR1 SNHLY, CDR2 FYNNEI. This CDR3 comprises 14 residues. Trimming pared 9 bases from V and 2 bases from J, leaving 16 bases between. The CDR3: CASVLNTVNYGYTF. In nucleotides, the CDR3 is TGTGCCAGTGTCCTAAATACAGTCAACTATGGCTACACCTTC.

This clone came up once. The V gene is TRBV20-1, the J gene TRBJ2-7; D is perhaps TRBD1 (6 bases). The CDR3 has 14 residues. CDR1 and CDR2 from the germline V gene are DFQATT and SNEGSKA (reference sequence). Trimming stripped 4 bases from V and 1 base from J, with 14 bases between. For the CDR3, the DNA is TGCAGTGCTACTGACAGGTCACCATCCTACGAGCAGTACTTC. As protein: CSATDRSPSYEQYF.